Following are 23 T cell receptor beta chains from one sample sequenced in a study of T cell responses to AZD1222 COVID-19 vaccine. Using immunoSEQ multiplex PCR, the repertoire was profiled, and TCRdb retains in-frame clones only, with some absent. The sample includes around 58,000 clones, around 84% of them seen just once. Sample: peripheral blood, taken on day 0 of AZD1222 vaccination. The receptors were sampled from an adult in good health.

The count of this clone is one. The J gene is TRBJ1-1, the V gene TRBV7-2; weak D call: TRBD1 (5 bases). V dropped 5 bases and J dropped 1 base, with 11 bases sitting between them. The CDR3 loop spans 14 amino acids. CDR1 is SGHTA, CDR2 FQGNSA, per germline. CDR3 bases: TGTGCCAGCAGCGACCGTGGGGGGAACACTGAAGCTTTCTTT. The encoded protein is CASSDRGGNTEAFF.

The V call is TRBV23-1, the J call TRBJ2-7; TRBD1 aligns across 7 bases. TRBV23-1 qualifies as an ORF whose function is uncertain. After removal of 2 bases from V and 0 bases from J, the junction contained 13 bases not matched to a gene. The CDR3 consists of 18 residues. The CDR3 sequence is CASSQGPTGTACSYEQYF. DNA for the CDR3: TGCGCCAGCAGTCAAGGGCCGACCGGGACAGCATGCTCCTACGAGCAGTACTTC.

About this clone itself: One junction end does not reproduce the germline sequence, and a read error may be involved. The gene calls are TRBV7-7 and TRBJ2-7; D is undetermined. There are 13 residues in the CDR3. The germline CDR1 and CDR2 sequences are SSHAT and FNYEAQ (reference sequence). CDR3 region: CASSLTGLYEQYF. The CDR3 DNA sequence: TGTGCTAGCAGCCTGACGGGCCTCTACGAGCAGTACTTC.

Comments on this clone: Other DNA sequences in the sample encode the same CDR3. CDR3 DNA: TGCGCCAGCAGCCAAGAAAGTTCGTACAATGAGCAGTTCTTC. Protein product: CASSQESSYNEQFF. The chain links TRBV4-1 to TRBJ2-1; unclear D gene. V lost 0 bases to trimming and J lost 4 bases, with 7 bases between them. The CDR3 runs to 14 residues. Germline V lookup: CDR1 MGHRA, CDR2 YSYEKL.

This clone was detected once. The chain uses TRBV5-1 and TRBJ1-4; 10 positions match TRBD1. In germline, CDR1 is SGHRS, CDR2 YFSETQ. The junction had 8 bases not matched to a gene; V was cut back by 4 bases and J by 8 bases. The CDR3 contains 15 residues. The CDR3 protein is CASSLQGQGYEKLFF. CDR3 DNA sequence: TGCGCCAGCAGCCTGCAGGGACAGGGGTACGAAAAACTGTTTTTT. The full variable domain, completed using reference TRBV5-1 and TRBJ1-4, is KAGVTQTPRYLIKTRGQQVTLSCSPISGHRSVSWYQQTPGQGLQFLFEYFSETQRNKGNFPGRFSGRQFSNSRSEMNVSTLELGDSALYLCASSLQGQGYEKLFFGSGTQLSVL.

The chain employs TRBV7-2 and TRBJ2-5; 10 bases are shared with TRBD2. The ends lost 6 bases at V and 5 bases at J; junction bases unmatched: 6. Germline CDR1 is SGHTA and CDR2 is FQGNSA. The CDR3 loop spans 14 amino acids. CDR3 sequence reads: CASRSGGALETQYF. CDR3 in DNA: TGTGCCAGCAGGAGCGGGGGGGCCTTGGAGACCCAGTACTTC. Full variable domain (missing parts from reference TRBV7-2 and TRBJ2-5): GAGVSQSPSNKVTEKGKDVELRCDPISGHTALYWYRQSLGQGLEFLIYFQGNSAPDKSGLPSDRFSAERTGGSVSTLTIQRTQQEDSAVYLCASRSGGALETQYFGPGTRLLVL.

The chain employs TRBV28 and TRBJ1-5; possible D gene TRBD1, 6 bases. There are 15 residues in the CDR3. Germline assignment: CDR1 MDHEN and CDR2 SYDVKM. Trimming left V 9 bases short and J 7 bases short, with 22 bases between. CDR3 bases: TGTGCCAGTCGTCCAGAGACAGGTAACACCCAGCCCCAGCATTTT. Translation gives CASRPETGNTQPQHF.

The CDR3 nucleotides read TGTGCCAGCAGTTCCACGGGGGGGAACACCGGGGAGCTGTTTTTT. Amino acids: CASSSTGGNTGELFF. The chain recombines TRBV6-6 with TRBJ2-2; 7 positions agree with TRBD2. Trimming at V came to 4 bases and at J to 1 base, leaving 3 bases not matched to a gene. CDR3 length: 15 amino acids. In germline, CDR1 is MNHNY, CDR2 SVGAGI (reference sequence).

This sequence joins TRBV27 and TRBJ1-4; 9 bases map to TRBD1. Germline values: CDR1 MNHEY, CDR2 SMNVEV (reference sequence). The length of the CDR3 is 17 residues. The V and J ends lost 3 bases and 3 bases, in that order; junction bases with no gene match: 8. Here the CDR3 reads CASSFGTGRTANEKLFF. In nucleotides, the CDR3 is TGTGCCAGCAGTTTCGGGACAGGGAGGACGGCTAATGAAAAACTGTTTTTT.

This clone has just a few counts. The rearrangement links TRBV5-6 to TRBJ2-3; D might be TRBD1 (6 bases). The CDR3 has 14 amino acids. The V end was cut by 4 bases, the J end by 0 bases, with 9 bases between. The germline CDR1 and CDR2 sequences are SGHDT and YYEEEE. Here the CDR3 DNA reads TGTGCCAGCAGCGGAGACAGGAGCACAGATACGCAGTATTTT. Its protein product is CASSGDRSTDTQYF.

This chain uses TRBV5-8 with TRBJ1-1; no reliable D call. The V gene lost 1 base and the J gene lost 3 bases, with 4 bases spanning the gap. Germline V gene sequence: CDR1 SGHTS, CDR2 YDEGEE. This CDR3 contains 12 residues. The CDR3 DNA follows: TGTGCCAGCAGCTTGCATCACACTGAAGCTTTCTTT. Amino acids: CASSLHHTEAFF.

The rearrangement joins TRBV10-3 to TRBJ1-1, with a tentative D call TRBD1 (6 bases). Germline V gene lookup returns CDR1 ENHRY and CDR2 SYGVKD. This CDR3 region has 15 residues. V lost 0 bases and J 4 bases, leaving 12 bases between the germline ends. CDR3 nucleotides: TGTGCCATCAGTGAGTCGGTGTCCAGGGGCACTGAAGCTTTCTTT. It translates to CAISESVSRGTEAFF.

This chain joins TRBV7-2 and TRBJ2-5; 7 nucleotides line up with TRBD2. The V gene's germline CDR1 is SGHTA and CDR2 FQGNSA. Trimming removed 2 bases from V and 5 bases from J; junction bases left unmatched: 8. The CDR3 loop spans 15 amino acids. The CDR3 coding sequence is TGTGCCAGCAGCTTAACTCGCGGGAGTAGTGAGACCCAGTACTTC. As protein: CASSLTRGSSETQYF.

The rearrangement uses TRBV24-1 and TRBJ1-2; D unclear. CDR3 size: 14 residues. The V end lost 4 bases, the J end lost 8 bases, and 16 bases lay between the germline ends. Germline V gene sequence: CDR1 KGHDR, CDR2 SFDVKD. The CDR3 spells CATSDPVDSRGYTF. The CDR3 DNA reads as TGTGCCACCAGTGACCCCGTGGACTCTCGGGGCTACACCTTC.

This rearrangement joins TRBV6-5 to TRBJ2-5; the D gene is possibly TRBD1 (6 bases). Trimming took 2 bases from V and 2 from J, leaving 6 bases between them. This CDR3 has 13 residues. Germline CDR1 MNHEY, CDR2 SVGAGI. CDR3 loop: CASSYTGQETQYF. The CDR3 DNA reads TGTGCCAGCAGTTACACAGGGCAAGAGACCCAGTACTTC.

The rearrangement links TRBV5-1 to TRBJ2-3; D might be TRBD1 (5 bases). The CDR3 runs 19 residues. V was shortened by 1 base and J by 1 base, with 22 bases between the two germline ends. Germline-derived CDR1 and CDR2 are SGHRS and YFSETQ. This CDR3 reads CASSLPSNVTGYRTDTQYF. CDR3 in DNA: TGCGCCAGCAGCTTGCCTTCAAACGTTACAGGTTACCGCACAGATACGCAGTATTTT.

The chain employs TRBV2 and TRBJ1-6; no clear D gene. This CDR3 has 14 amino acids. CDR1 and CDR2 from the germline V gene are SNHLY and FYNNEI. V was cut by 4 bases and J by 2 bases, with 6 bases left in between. CDR3 residues: CASSGGTYNSPLHF. For the CDR3, the DNA is TGTGCCAGCAGTGGGGGTACCTATAATTCACCCCTCCACTTT.

DNA for the CDR3: TGTGCCAGTCTACAGGGGGCGCCTTCAGGCTACACCTTC. Translation gives CASLQGAPSGYTF. The chain is built from TRBV11-3 and TRBJ1-2, with 9 bases lining up with TRBD1. CDR3 length: 13 residues. Germline V CDR1 and CDR2: SGHNT, YENEEA. With V trimmed by 9 bases and J by 8 bases, 10 bases remained unmatched. The variable domain in full, with the rest retrieved from reference TRBV11-3 and TRBJ1-2, is EAGVVQSPRYKIIEKKQPVAFWCNPISGHNTLYWYLQNLGQGPELLIRYENEEAVDDSQLPKDRFSAERLKGVDSTLKIQPAELGDSAVYLCASLQGAPSGYTFGSGTRLTVV.

A few counts support this clone. CDR3 nucleotide sequence: TGCGCCAGCAGTGAGTCCTCTAGCGGAGGGGACGAGCAGTACTTC. This encodes CASSESSSGGDEQYF. V is TRBV10-2 and J is TRBJ2-7, with 7 bases identical to TRBD2. Germline loops: CDR1 WSHSY, CDR2 SAAADI. The CDR3 totals 15 residues. J was trimmed by 5 bases and V by 0 bases; bases with no gene match: 7.

This rearrangement joins TRBV19 to TRBJ2-1; 11 positions agree with TRBD2. The trim removed 0 bases at V and 6 bases at J, leaving 10 bases unmatched. The germline CDR1 and CDR2 sequences are LNHDA and SQIVND (reference sequence). CDR3 length: 18 amino acids. The DNA for the CDR3 is TGTGCCAGTAGTATAGATCGGCCTAGCGGGGGGAGGGTCAATGAGCAGTTCTTC. The encoded protein is CASSIDRPSGGRVNEQFF. Filled out from reference TRBV19 and TRBJ2-1, the complete variable domain reads DGGITQSPKYLFRKEGQNVTLSCEQNLNHDAMYWYRQDPGQGLRLIYYSQIVNDFQKGDIAEGYSVSREKKESFPLTVTSAQKNPTAFYLCASSIDRPSGGRVNEQFFGPGTRLTVL.

A word on this clone: A junction boundary mismatches the germline segment, possibly from a read error. This chain connects TRBV6-1 to TRBJ1-2; D is ambiguous. Germline assignment: CDR1 MNHNS and CDR2 SASEGT. The CDR3 loop spans 14 amino acids. The CDR3 region is CASSQAPLLGGYTF. Here the CDR3 DNA reads TGTGCCAGCAGTCAAGCACCGCTACTCGGTGGCTACACCTTC.

Only a few counts were recorded for this clone. The chain uses TRBV12-3 or TRBV12-4 and TRBJ1-2; D perhaps matches TRBD1 (6 bases). The CDR3 consists of 13 residues. With 7 bases removed from V and 3 bases from J, the gap between germline ends came to 12 bases. This CDR3 is CASTTRGDYGYTF. The CDR3 DNA sequence: TGTGCCAGCACGACCAGGGGAGACTATGGCTACACCTTC.

The chain recombines TRBV7-2 with TRBJ2-7; no firm D call. The CDR3 is 14 amino acids. The V gene's germline CDR1 is SGHTA and CDR2 FQGNSA. Trimming removed 1 base at V and 7 bases at J, with 14 bases between. The CDR3: CASSLVAGSGEQYF. In DNA form, the CDR3 reads TGTGCCAGCAGCTTAGTGGCAGGCTCGGGTGAGCAGTACTTC.